This entry features one TCR beta chain sequence. Its antigen specificity is not known. No base quality values were provided; no much bigger clone lies one nucleotide off. The donors were healthy, HIV-negative adults with no recently reported acute infections or vaccinations. All donors were Caucasian adults living in Nashville, Tennessee, USA. Magnetic negative selection was used to enrich CD4+ T cells, after which naive cells were positively selected on CD45RA and the negative fraction became the memory subset. Blood was collected by leukapheresis, and PBMCs were isolated by Ficoll-Histopaque density gradient centrifugation and then cryopreserved in liquid nitrogen vapor phase. Analytical flow cytometry was used to check the purity and quantity of each magnetically sorted T cell population. From each sorted fraction, genomic DNA was isolated and quantified by UV absorbance on a Nanodrop 2000c. These data originate in a study of shared clonotypes between healthy human individuals (dated by TCRdb to about 2020). As for the study more broadly: Three men and a couple of women, aged 18 to 49 years, made up the cohort. Between about 0.94 and 8.9 billion PBMCs per donor were obtained by leukapheresis. For each donor, CD4 naive and CD4 memory were each given three plates, CD8 naive was given two plates, and CD8 memory was given one plate. Blood TCR repertoires of about 5 healthy adults were deeply sequenced to estimate repertoire size and the extent of clonotype sharing between individuals. Different laboratories and diverse techniques were used to prepare libraries and sequence TCR repertoires, to increase sequencing depth and limit assay-specific biases.

General findings and caveats noted by the study authors: Higher generation probabilities were observed for clonotypes shared by all four sorted-subset donors than for non-shared clonotypes. Incomplete sequencing was indicated by rarefaction of sorted-subset datasets, despite the large sequencing depth. Sharing across a handful of donors was observed for approximately 5% of naive CD4, over 3% of naive CD8, about 2.3% of memory CD4, and about 0.39% of memory CD8 clonotypes. Based on pairwise subsampling, the degree of clonotype sharing among donors was expected to be affected by sequencing depth. The small number of donors limited the genetic and exposure-history diversity represented. Sampling was restricted to blood, and TCR repertoires in tissue are likely to differ from TCR repertoires in blood. Naive subsets generally had larger estimated clonotype richness than memory subsets did.

TCR CDR3 regions were amplified from genomic DNA by multiplex PCR using the deep immunoSEQ assay. Extracted genomic DNA from each cell subset was distributed evenly across all wells of several immunoSEQ 96-well plates, and each plate was treated as a replicate. For sorted subsets, each replicate PCR was loaded with roughly 200 ng genomic DNA, equivalent to 30,000 to 35,000 T cell genomes. Purified libraries were quantified with a Qubit 3.0 fluorometer, sized on a Bioanalyzer 2100, and re-quantified with the KAPA Library Quantification kit. Every immunoSEQ 96-well plate was sequenced on a dedicated single-read 150-cycle Illumina NextSeq 550 flow cell. In the source study's methods: The immunoSEQ output contained only junctional sequences without quality scores, so filtering could not match that applied to full-length reads. To assign V/J genes and CDR3, sequences were annotated using PyIR, a Python wrapper for IgBLAST v1.9, with IMGT germline references. Reads with weak V/J assignments (E-value above 1e-6), missing CDR3, stop codons, out-of-frame junctions, or ambiguous translated residues were removed. A V3J clonotype was defined by an identical inferred V gene, J gene, and CDR3 amino acid sequence. Percentage overlap between repertoires was computed as shared unique clonotypes divided by the size of the smaller repertoire. Repertoire richness was assessed with RTK rarefaction, the Chao1 estimator, and Recon v2.1 estimates of unobserved clonotypes. OLGA was used to compute generation probabilities for all TCRbeta clonotypes that the gDNA method yielded from several donors. TCRdb's version of the immuneACCESS table is confined to in-frame rearrangements and falls short of the full clone set. An unresolved V gene accounts for under half of the shortfall where checked; the remainder is of unknown origin. V and J calls and clone size are given by that table; D and trimming were obtained from the DNA. In all, the sample holds approximately 1,500,000 clones, and approximately 96% of those were seen once. The top ten hold roughly 1.2% of the sample.

The receptor's source is a man aged 30-40 years in good health. Source material: naive CD4+ T cells sorted from blood. The cell subset or site label on this specimen signifies: CD45RA+ positively selected.

The DNA sequence follows: TGTGCCAGCAGTGCGAGCGACAGGGGGGCCTCCTACGAGCAGTACTTC. This translates into CASSASDRGASYEQYF. In this chain, TRBV28 is recombined with TRBJ2-7, with 9 junctional bases fitting TRBD1. CDR1 MDHEN and CDR2 SYDVKM were looked up in the germline V gene. The cysteine opens and the phenylalanine closes a CDR3 of 16 amino acids. Only the CDR3 DNA is retained, 48 bases long and in frame from the first base. V has 5 bases trimmed and J has 0 bases trimmed; junction bases matching no gene number 8.